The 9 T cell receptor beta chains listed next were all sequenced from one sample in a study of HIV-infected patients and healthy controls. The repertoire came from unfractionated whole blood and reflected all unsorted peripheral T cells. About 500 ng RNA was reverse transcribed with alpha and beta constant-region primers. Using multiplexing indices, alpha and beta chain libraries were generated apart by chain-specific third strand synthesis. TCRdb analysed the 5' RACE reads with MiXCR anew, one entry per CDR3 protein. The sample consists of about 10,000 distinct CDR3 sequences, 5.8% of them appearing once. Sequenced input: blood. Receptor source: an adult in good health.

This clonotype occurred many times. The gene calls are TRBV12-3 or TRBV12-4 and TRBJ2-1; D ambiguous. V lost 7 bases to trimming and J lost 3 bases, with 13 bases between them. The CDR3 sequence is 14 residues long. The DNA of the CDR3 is TGTGCCAGCATCCTTCCCGGTAACTACAATGAGCAGTTCTTC. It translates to CASILPGNYNEQFF.

The DNA of the CDR3 is TGTGCCAGCAGTTACTTCCAGGTCAGGGTTTGGGCCAACGTCCTGACTTTC. It specifies CASSYFQVRVWANVLTF. J is TRBJ2-6 and V is TRBV6-2 or TRBV6-3; D possibly corresponds to TRBD1 (5 bases). From germline, CDR1 is MNHEY and CDR2 SVGEGT. The CDR3 runs 17 residues. Trimming left V 1 base short and J 5 bases short, with 15 bases between.

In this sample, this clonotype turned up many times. The DNA of the CDR3 is TGTGCCATCAGTGAGATCACCAACAGGGGAATCGCCTACGAGCAGTACTTC. It is translated as CAISEITNRGIAYEQYF. The chain joins TRBV10-3 to TRBJ2-7; the match to TRBD1 covers 7 bases. Looked up from germline, CDR1 is ENHRY and CDR2 is SYGVKD. The CDR3 is 17 amino acids. The V gene end was trimmed by 2 bases and the J gene end by 2 bases; junction bases not matched to a gene: 12.

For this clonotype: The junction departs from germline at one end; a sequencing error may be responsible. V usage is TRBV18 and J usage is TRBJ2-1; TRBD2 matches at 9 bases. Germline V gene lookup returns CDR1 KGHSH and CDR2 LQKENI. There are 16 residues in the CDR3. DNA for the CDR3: TGTGCCAGCTCCGCGACAGGGACTAGCCTTTACAATGAGCGGTTCTTC. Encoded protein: CASSATGTSLYNERFF. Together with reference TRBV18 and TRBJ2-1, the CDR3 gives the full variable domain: NAGVMQNPRHLVRRRGQEARLRCSPMKGHSHVYWYRQLPEEGLKFMVYLQKENIIDESGMPKERFSAEFPKEGPSILRIQQVVRGDSAAYFCASSATGTSLYNERFFGPGTRLTVL.

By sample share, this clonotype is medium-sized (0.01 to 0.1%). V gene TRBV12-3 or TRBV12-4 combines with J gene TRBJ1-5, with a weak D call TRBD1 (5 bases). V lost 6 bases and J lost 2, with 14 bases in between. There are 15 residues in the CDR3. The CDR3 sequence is CASSPPSGGNQPQHF. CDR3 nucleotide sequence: TGTGCCAGCAGCCCCCCCTCGGGGGGCAATCAGCCCCAGCATTTT.

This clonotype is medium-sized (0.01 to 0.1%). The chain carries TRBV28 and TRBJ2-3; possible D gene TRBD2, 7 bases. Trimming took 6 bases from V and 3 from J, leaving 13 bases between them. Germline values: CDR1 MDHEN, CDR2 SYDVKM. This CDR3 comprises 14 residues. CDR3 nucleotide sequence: TGTGCCAGCAGAAAGGGGGGGAGTACAGATACGCAGTATTTT. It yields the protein CASRKGGSTDTQYF.

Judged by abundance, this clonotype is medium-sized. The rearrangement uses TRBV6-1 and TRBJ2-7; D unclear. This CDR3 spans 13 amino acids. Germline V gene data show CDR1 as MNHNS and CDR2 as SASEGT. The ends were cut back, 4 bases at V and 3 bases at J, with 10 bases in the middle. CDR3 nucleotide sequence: TGTGCCAGCAGTGTGAGCACCAACTACGAGCAGTACTTC. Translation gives CASSVSTNYEQYF.

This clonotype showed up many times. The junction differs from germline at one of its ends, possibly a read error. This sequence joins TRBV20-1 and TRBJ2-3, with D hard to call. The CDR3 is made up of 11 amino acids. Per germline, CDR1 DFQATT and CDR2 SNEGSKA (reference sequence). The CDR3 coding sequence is TGTGCCGGAACCCTCACAGATACGCAGTATTTT. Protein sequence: CAGTLTDTQYF.

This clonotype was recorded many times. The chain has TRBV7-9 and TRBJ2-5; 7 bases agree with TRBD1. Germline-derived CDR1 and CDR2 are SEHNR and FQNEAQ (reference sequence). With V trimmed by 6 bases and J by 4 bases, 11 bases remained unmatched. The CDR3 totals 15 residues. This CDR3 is CASSHYGTEVETQYF. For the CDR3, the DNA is TGTGCCAGCAGTCATTACGGGACAGAGGTAGAGACCCAGTACTTC.